These T cell receptor beta chains were read from a single sample in a study of tumour-infiltrating T cells in Burkitt lymphoma. Here immunoSEQ multiplex PCR was the method, and the copy in TCRdb shows in-frame clones only, minus some. The sample has roughly 9,100 clones, less than 65% seen once; the top ten hold just over 5.5%. Specimen: tumor tissue. The receptors derive from a human donor with diffuse large B-cell lymphoma. Both conserved end residues are part of each CDR3. The D gene is left open where the match is weak. Rows may omit the clone size; those that give it use once, few, many or a size class.

size: medium-sized; J: TRBJ2-7; V: TRBV7-8; D: -; CDR3: CASSFDLTSYEQYF; DNA: TGTGCCAGCAGCTTCGACCTTACATCCTACGAGCAGTACTTC
size: -; J: TRBJ2-7; V: TRBV29-1; D: -; CDR3: CSVELQGGEQYF; DNA: TGCAGCGTTGAATTGCAGGGTGGCGAGCAGTACTTC
size: -; J: TRBJ2-5; V: TRBV7-9; D: TRBD2; CDR3: CASSSRLAGQETQYF; DNA: TGTGCCAGCAGCTCGAGACTAGCGGGCCAAGAGACCCAGTACTTC
size: -; J: TRBJ1-6; V: TRBV7-2; D: TRBD1; CDR3: CASSYTGQGQFYSPLHF; DNA: TGTGCCAGCAGCTACACAGGACAGGGGCAGTTTTATTCACCCCTCCACTTT
size: -; J: TRBJ2-3; V: TRBV5-6; D: -; CDR3: CASRRGTGADTQYF; DNA: TGTGCCAGCAGGCGGGGGACAGGAGCAGATACGCAGTATTTT
size: -; J: TRBJ2-1; V: TRBV7-2; D: -; CDR3: CASSLNFMGEQFF; DNA: TGTGCCAGCAGCTTAAATTTCATGGGTGAGCAGTTCTTC
size: -; J: TRBJ1-2; V: TRBV30; D: -; CDR3: CAERSYGYTF; DNA: TGTGCCGAACGCAGCTATGGCTACACCTTC
size: medium-sized; J: TRBJ1-2; V: TRBV28; D: -; CDR3: CASSFPPKTQGLVGYTF; DNA: TGTGCCAGCAGTTTTCCACCTAAAACCCAGGGGCTTGTTGGCTACACCTTC
size: once; J: TRBJ1-2; V: TRBV7-6; D: TRBD1; CDR3: CASSPFEGAGGYTF; DNA: TGTGCCAGCAGTCCCTTCGAGGGGGCGGGTGGCTACACCTTC
size: -; J: TRBJ2-2; V: TRBV2; D: -; CDR3: CASSARVSGGELFF; DNA: TGTGCCAGCAGCGCCCGTGTCTCGGGCGGGGAGCTGTTTTTT
size: -; J: TRBJ1-2; V: TRBV4-1; D: -; CDR3: CASSQPGTLLLSYTF; DNA: TGCGCCAGCAGCCAACCGGGTACACTTCTATTAAGCTACACCTTC
size: -; J: TRBJ1-1; V: TRBV7-9; D: TRBD1; CDR3: CASSQGQSEAFF; DNA: TGTGCCAGCAGCCAGGGACAGTCTGAAGCTTTCTTT
size: once; J: TRBJ2-7; V: TRBV5-4; D: -; CDR3: CASSYFWGGEQYF; DNA: TGTGCCAGCAGCTATTTCTGGGGAGGCGAGCAGTACTTC
size: -; J: TRBJ2-3; V: TRBV30; D: -; CDR3: CAWGATPETQYF; DNA: TGTGCCTGGGGGGCCACTCCCGAGACGCAGTATTTT
size: -; J: TRBJ1-1; V: TRBV2; D: -; CDR3: CASSEWSARSAEAFF; DNA: TGTGCCAGCAGTGAATGGAGTGCCCGGAGCGCTGAAGCTTTCTTT
size: few; J: TRBJ1-5; V: TRBV19; D: -; CDR3: CASSSSRGLGDQPQHF; DNA: TGTGCCAGTAGTTCCTCTCGGGGTCTTGGGGATCAGCCCCAGCATTTT
size: -; J: TRBJ1-1; V: TRBV4-1; D: -; CDR3: CASSPRGLGEAFF; DNA: TGCGCCAGCAGCCCCAGAGGACTGGGTGAGGCTTTCTTT
size: -; J: TRBJ2-2; V: TRBV18; D: TRBD2; CDR3: CASSPRESGGHTGELFF; DNA: TGTGCCAGCTCACCACGGGAGAGCGGGGGACACACCGGGGAGCTGTTTTTT
size: -; J: TRBJ1-2; V: TRBV19; D: -; CDR3: CASSTYSTFNYGYTF; DNA: TGTGCCAGTAGTACATACAGTACCTTTAACTATGGCTACACCTTC
size: -; J: TRBJ1-6; V: TRBV7-9; D: -; CDR3: CASSLVTGYSPLHF; DNA: TGTGCCAGCAGCTTAGTTACGGGTTATTCACCCCTCCACTTT
size: few; J: TRBJ2-3; V: TRBV6-5; D: TRBD2; CDR3: CASSFQRGVPSTQYF; DNA: TGTGCCAGCAGTTTCCAGCGGGGGGTTCCGAGTACGCAGTATTTT
size: -; J: TRBJ1-2; V: TRBV19; D: -; CDR3: CASSRDLEFYGYTF; DNA: TGTGCCAGTAGCCGAGACTTGGAGTTTTATGGCTACACCTTC
size: -; J: TRBJ2-7; V: TRBV6-5; D: -; CDR3: CASSYSGSYEQYF; DNA: TGTGCCAGCAGTTACTCGGGAAGCTACGAGCAGTACTTC
size: -; J: TRBJ2-4; V: TRBV2; D: TRBD1; CDR3: CASNPGQNIQYF; DNA: TGTGCCAGCAATCCGGGACAGAACATTCAGTACTTC
size: -; J: TRBJ1-2; V: TRBV28; D: -; CDR3: CASSYPGPKNYGYTF; DNA: TGTGCCAGCAGTTACCCAGGCCCAAAGAACTATGGCTACACCTTC
size: few; J: TRBJ1-4; V: TRBV28; D: -; CDR3: CASSLLPGRLFF; DNA: TGTGCCAGCAGTTTATTACCGGGGAGACTGTTTTTT
size: -; J: TRBJ1-5; V: TRBV18; D: TRBD1; CDR3: CASSPAGTVNQPQHF; DNA: TGTGCCAGCTCACCGGCCGGGACAGTTAATCAGCCCCAGCATTTT
size: -; J: TRBJ2-7; V: TRBV6-5; D: -; CDR3: CATRTTGSYEQYF; DNA: TGTGCCACCAGGACGACAGGATCCTACGAGCAGTACTTC
size: -; J: TRBJ2-3; V: TRBV7-9; D: -; CDR3: CASSLGSGDTQYF; DNA: TGTGCCAGCAGCCTCGGGTCGGGAGATACGCAGTATTTT
size: -; J: TRBJ2-7; V: TRBV7-9; D: -; CDR3: CASSRLYEQYF; DNA: TGTGCCAGCAGCCGGTTATACGAGCAGTACTTC
size: few; J: TRBJ1-3; V: TRBV11-2; D: -; CDR3: CASRPSQDGSGNTIYF; DNA: TGTGCCAGCAGACCGTCACAGGACGGCTCTGGAAACACCATATATTTT
size: -; J: TRBJ1-1; V: TRBV10-3; D: TRBD1; CDR3: CAISDGAGGMNTEAFF; DNA: TGTGCCATCAGTGACGGGGCAGGGGGGATGAACACTGAAGCTTTCTTT
size: few; J: TRBJ2-1; V: TRBV23-1; D: TRBD2; CDR3: CASSPKAGGEQFF; DNA: TGCGCCAGCAGTCCAAAGGCGGGAGGTGAGCAGTTCTTC
size: -; J: TRBJ2-1; V: TRBV19; D: -; CDR3: CASSVTSSPYNEQFF; DNA: TGTGCCAGTAGTGTTACAAGTTCCCCCTACAATGAGCAGTTCTTC
size: -; J: TRBJ1-2; V: TRBV4-1; D: -; CDR3: CASSQGVGTDTNYGYTF; DNA: TGCGCCAGCAGCCAAGGGGTCGGGACCGACACTAACTATGGCTACACCTTC
size: -; J: TRBJ1-2; V: TRBV2; D: -; CDR3: CASSEAGEDGYTF; DNA: TGTGCCAGCAGTGAAGCTGGGGAGGATGGCTACACCTTC
size: -; J: TRBJ2-7; V: TRBV7-2; D: -; CDR3: CASSLGGQGYEQYF; DNA: TGTGCCAGCAGCTTAGGGGGGCAGGGCTACGAGCAGTACTTC
size: -; J: TRBJ1-5; V: TRBV27; D: -; CDR3: CASSPYDGPNQPQHF; DNA: TGTGCCAGCAGTCCCTACGACGGGCCAAATCAGCCCCAGCATTTT
size: once; J: TRBJ1-1; V: TRBV7-3; D: -; CDR3: CASSSRFGDTEAFF; DNA: TGTGCCAGCAGCTCCAGGTTCGGGGACACTGAAGCTTTCTTT
size: -; J: TRBJ2-1; V: TRBV7-8; D: -; CDR3: CASSSTSSYNEQFF; DNA: TGTGCCAGCAGCTCAACCAGTTCCTACAATGAGCAGTTCTTC
size: -; J: TRBJ1-1; V: TRBV5-1; D: TRBD1; CDR3: CASSLGGGQEAFF; DNA: TGCGCCAGCAGCTTGGGGGGGGGACAGGAAGCTTTCTTT
size: -; J: TRBJ1-2; V: TRBV7-8; D: -; CDR3: CASSSSRQFRDNYGYTF; DNA: TGTGCCAGCAGCTCTTCTCGACAGTTTAGAGATAACTATGGCTACACCTTC
size: -; J: TRBJ2-7; V: TRBV11-2; D: -; CDR3: CASSLQVPSSYEQYF; DNA: TGTGCCAGCAGCTTACAGGTACCGAGCTCCTACGAGCAGTACTTC
size: -; J: TRBJ1-1; V: TRBV28; D: TRBD1; CDR3: CASSFPGGATAFF; DNA: TGTGCCAGCAGTTTCCCAGGGGGGGCCACCGCTTTCTTT
size: -; J: TRBJ1-2; V: TRBV15; D: TRBD1; CDR3: CATKDRGRVNYGYTF; DNA: TGTGCCACCAAAGACAGGGGCAGAGTTAACTATGGCTACACCTTC
size: large; J: TRBJ2-5; V: TRBV6-5; D: -; CDR3: CASSQGRGVLETQYF; DNA: TGTGCCAGCAGTCAAGGGAGGGGGGTTTTAGAGACCCAGTACTTC
size: -; J: TRBJ2-7; V: TRBV5-6; D: -; CDR3: CASSLYVSMEQYF; DNA: TGTGCCAGCAGCTTGTACGTGAGTATGGAGCAGTACTTC